The clone carrying this TCR beta chain was recorded a few times. As yet, its antigen is unknown. This sample was included in a study of cytomegalovirus exposure and HLA in healthy donors. Points from the study as a whole: V- and J-gene trimming of TCR beta was linked (in a later analysis) to a missense DCLRE1C variant.

The junction had 5 bases not matched to a gene; V was cut back by 7 bases and J by 8 bases. Germline V gene sequence: CDR1 SEHNR, CDR2 FQNEAQ (reference sequence). The CDR3 extends over 14 amino acids. Sampled while nominally healthy, donors likely had unrecorded immune exposures. With 60 Vbeta and 13 Jbeta primers, the PCR was carried out. Profiled with immunoSEQ multiplex PCR; TCRdb holds only in-frame clones, not every one. The repertoire holds 150,000 to 200,000 clones, with over 70% as singletons. V and J are TRBV7-9 and TRBJ2-1, with 13 positions matching TRBD2. The sequence was collected from a woman in her thirties in good health and CMV-seronegative. Sequenced sample: PBMCs. This CDR3 reads CASKGGLAGHEQFF. The CDR3 coding sequence is TGTGCCAGCAAGGGGGGACTAGCGGGGCATGAGCAGTTCTTC.